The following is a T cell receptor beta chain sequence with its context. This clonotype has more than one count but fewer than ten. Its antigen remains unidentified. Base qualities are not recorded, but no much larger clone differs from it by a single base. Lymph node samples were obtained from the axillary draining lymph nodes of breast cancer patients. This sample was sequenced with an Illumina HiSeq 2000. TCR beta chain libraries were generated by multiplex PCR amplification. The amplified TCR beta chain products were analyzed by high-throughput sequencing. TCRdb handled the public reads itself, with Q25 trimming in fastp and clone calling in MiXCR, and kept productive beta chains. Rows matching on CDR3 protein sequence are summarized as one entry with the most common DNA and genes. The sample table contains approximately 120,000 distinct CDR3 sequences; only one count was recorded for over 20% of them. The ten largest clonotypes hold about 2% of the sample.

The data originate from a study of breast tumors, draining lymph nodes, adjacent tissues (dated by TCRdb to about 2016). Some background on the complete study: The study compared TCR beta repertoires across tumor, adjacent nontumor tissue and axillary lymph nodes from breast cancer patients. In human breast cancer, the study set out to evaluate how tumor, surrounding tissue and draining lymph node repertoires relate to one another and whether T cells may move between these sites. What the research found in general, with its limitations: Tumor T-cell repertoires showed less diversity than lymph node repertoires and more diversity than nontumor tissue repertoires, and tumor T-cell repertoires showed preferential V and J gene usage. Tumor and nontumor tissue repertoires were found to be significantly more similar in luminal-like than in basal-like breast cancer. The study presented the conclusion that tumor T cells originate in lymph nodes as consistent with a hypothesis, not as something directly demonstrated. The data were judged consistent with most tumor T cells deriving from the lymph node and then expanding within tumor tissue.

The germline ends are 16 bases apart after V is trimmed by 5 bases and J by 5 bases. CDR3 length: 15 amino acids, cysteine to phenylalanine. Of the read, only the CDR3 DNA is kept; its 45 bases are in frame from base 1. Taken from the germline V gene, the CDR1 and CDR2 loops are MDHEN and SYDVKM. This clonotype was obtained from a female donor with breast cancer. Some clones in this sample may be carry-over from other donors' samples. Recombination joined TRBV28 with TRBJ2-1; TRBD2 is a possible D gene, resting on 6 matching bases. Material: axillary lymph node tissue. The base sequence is TGTGCCAGCAGTCCCGATTGGGACTTGAACAATGAGCAGTTCTTC. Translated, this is CASSPDWDLNNEQFF.